This T cell receptor beta chain was retrieved from a study of blood T cell repertoires in COVID-19. About the study: Acute and convalescent COVID-19 samples came from the United States, Italy and Spain. T cells, B-cell-depleted T cells, or PBMCs supplied cDNA or gDNA.

CDR3 length equals 13 residues. Unmatched junction bases numbered 9, after V lost 6 bases and J lost 8 bases. Germline V lookup: CDR1 KGHSH, CDR2 LQKENI. Under the authors' procedure: Counts of nucleated cells, estimated from reference gene primer amplification, were obtained. The method was immunoSEQ multiplex PCR; TCRdb's version includes in-frame clones alone and lacks a portion of them. D and trimming were read from the DNA, whereas the V and J calls and clone size are those reported in that table. This table has 350,000 or so clones, roughly 89% appearing once. The source of this sequence is a woman in her sixties or seventies with COVID-19, enrolled during active disease. Sample: peripheral blood. This sequence joins TRBV18 and TRBJ1-2; TRBD1 agrees at 7 bases. The CDR3 bases are TGTGCCAGCTCCACAGGGGTGGGAGAAGGCTACACCTTC. Translated: CASSTGVGEGYTF.